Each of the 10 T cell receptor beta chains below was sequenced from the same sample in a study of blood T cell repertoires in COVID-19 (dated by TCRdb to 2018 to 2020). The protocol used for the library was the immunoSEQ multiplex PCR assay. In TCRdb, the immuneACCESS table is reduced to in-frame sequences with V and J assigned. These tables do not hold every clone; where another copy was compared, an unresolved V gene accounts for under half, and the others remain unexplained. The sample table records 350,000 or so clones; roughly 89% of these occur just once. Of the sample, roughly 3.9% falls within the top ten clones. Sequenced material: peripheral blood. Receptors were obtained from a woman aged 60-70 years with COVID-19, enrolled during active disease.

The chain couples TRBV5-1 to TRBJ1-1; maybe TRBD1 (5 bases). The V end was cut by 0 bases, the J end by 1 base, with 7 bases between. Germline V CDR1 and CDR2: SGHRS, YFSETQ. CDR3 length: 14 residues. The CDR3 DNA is TGCGCCAGCAGCTTGGAACAGGCGAACACTGAAGCTTTCTTT. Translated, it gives CASSLEQANTEAFF.

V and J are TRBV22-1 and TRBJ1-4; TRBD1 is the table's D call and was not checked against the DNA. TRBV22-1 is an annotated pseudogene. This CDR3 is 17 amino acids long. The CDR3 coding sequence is TGTCCTGGGAGCGCACTTCTAACAGGGGAGCGGAATGAAAAACTGTTTTTT. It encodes CPGSALLTGERNEKLFF.

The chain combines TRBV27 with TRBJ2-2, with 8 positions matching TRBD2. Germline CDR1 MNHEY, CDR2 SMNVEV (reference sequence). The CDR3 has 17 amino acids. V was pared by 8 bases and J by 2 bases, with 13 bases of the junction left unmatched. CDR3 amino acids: CASRGGGGKLNTGELFF. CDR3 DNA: TGTGCCAGCCGGGGCGGCGGGGGGAAGTTAAACACCGGGGAGCTGTTTTTT.

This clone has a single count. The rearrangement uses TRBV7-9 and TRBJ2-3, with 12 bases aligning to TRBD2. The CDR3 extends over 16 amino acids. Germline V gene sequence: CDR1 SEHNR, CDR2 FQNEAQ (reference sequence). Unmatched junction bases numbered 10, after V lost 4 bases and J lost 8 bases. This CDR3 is CASSWTGLAGPGTQYF. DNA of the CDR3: TGTGCCAGCAGCTGGACTGGACTAGCGGGGCCGGGTACGCAGTATTTT.

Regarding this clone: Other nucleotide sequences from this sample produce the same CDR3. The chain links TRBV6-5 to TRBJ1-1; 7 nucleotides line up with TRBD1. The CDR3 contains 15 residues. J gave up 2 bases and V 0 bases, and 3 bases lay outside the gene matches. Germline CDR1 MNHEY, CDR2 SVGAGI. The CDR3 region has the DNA TGTGCCAGCAGTTACTCCAACAGGGGAAACACTGAAGCTTTCTTT. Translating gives CASSYSNRGNTEAFF.

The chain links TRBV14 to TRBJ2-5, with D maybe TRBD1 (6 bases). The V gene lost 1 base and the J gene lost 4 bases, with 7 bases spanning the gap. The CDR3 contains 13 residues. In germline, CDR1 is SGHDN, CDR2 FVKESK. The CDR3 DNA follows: TGTGCCAGCAGCCAAGGGACAGTAGAGACCCAGTACTTC. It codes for CASSQGTVETQYF.

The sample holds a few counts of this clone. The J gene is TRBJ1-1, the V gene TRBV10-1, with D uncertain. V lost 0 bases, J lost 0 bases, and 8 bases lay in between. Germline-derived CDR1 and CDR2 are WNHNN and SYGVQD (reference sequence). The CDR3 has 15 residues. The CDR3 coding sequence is TGCGCCAGCAGTGAGTCGAAGGACTTGAACACTGAAGCTTTCTTT. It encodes CASSESKDLNTEAFF.

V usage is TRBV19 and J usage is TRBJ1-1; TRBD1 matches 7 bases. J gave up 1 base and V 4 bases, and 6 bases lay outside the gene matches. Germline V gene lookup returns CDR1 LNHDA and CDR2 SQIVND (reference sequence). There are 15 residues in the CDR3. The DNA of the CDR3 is TGTGCCAGTAGTACCCCACAGGGGCGGAACACTGAAGCTTTCTTT. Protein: CASSTPQGRNTEAFF. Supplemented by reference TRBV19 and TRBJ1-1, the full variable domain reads DGGITQSPKYLFRKEGQNVTLSCEQNLNHDAMYWYRQDPGQGLRLIYYSQIVNDFQKGDIAEGYSVSREKKESFPLTVTSAQKNPTAFYLCASSTPQGRNTEAFFGQGTRLTVV.

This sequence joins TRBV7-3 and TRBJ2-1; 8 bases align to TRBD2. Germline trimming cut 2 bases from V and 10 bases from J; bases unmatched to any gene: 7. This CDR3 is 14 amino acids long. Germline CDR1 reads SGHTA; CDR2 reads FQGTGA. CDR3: CASSLSGGAGEQFF. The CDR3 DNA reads TGTGCCAGCAGCTTATCCGGGGGGGCTGGCGAGCAGTTCTTC. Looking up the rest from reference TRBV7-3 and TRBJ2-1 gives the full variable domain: GAGVSQTPSNKVTEKGKYVELRCDPISGHTALYWYRQSLGQGPEFLIYFQGTGAADDSGLPNDRFFAVRPEGSVSTLKIQRTERGDSAVYLCASSLSGGAGEQFFGPGTRLTVL.

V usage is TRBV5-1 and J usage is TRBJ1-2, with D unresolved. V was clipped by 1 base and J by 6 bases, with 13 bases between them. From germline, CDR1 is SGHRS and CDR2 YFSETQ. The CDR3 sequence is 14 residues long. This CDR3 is CASSLRSGSDGYTF. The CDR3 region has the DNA TGCGCCAGCAGCTTGCGGTCCGGGTCGGATGGCTACACCTTC.